The 32 T cell receptor beta chains below come from one sample, sequenced in a study of OX40 agonist ivuxolimab in advanced cancers. The repertoire was sequenced with immunoSEQ multiplex PCR; TCRdb's copy has only in-frame clones and lacks some. The table shows more than 65,000 clones, with around 89% occurring only once. The starting material was CD4+ or CD8+ T cells sorted from blood, obtained in a trial of the OX40 agonist ivuxolimab. These receptor sequences come from an adult with an advanced solid tumor such as melanoma, head and neck, liver or kidney cancer.

V is TRBV11-3 and J is TRBJ2-5; 7 bases agree with TRBD2. Germline V gene sequence: CDR1 SGHNT, CDR2 YENEEA. This CDR3 has 16 amino acids. J gave up 5 bases and V 7 bases, and 16 bases lay outside the gene matches. As DNA, the CDR3 is TGTGCCAGCAACGGGGGGTTGGGGGGTAGGATGGAGACCCAGTACTTC. This encodes CASNGGLGGRMETQYF.

The chain has TRBV9 and TRBJ2-7; a possible D gene is TRBD2 (6 bases). The CDR3 loop spans 14 amino acids. Trimming took off 4 bases at V and 4 bases at J, with 15 bases between the two ends. Germline V lookup: CDR1 SGDLS, CDR2 YYNGEE. CDR3 loop: CASSRLQEGYEQYF. Here the CDR3 DNA reads TGTGCCAGCAGCCGCCTGCAGGAGGGGTACGAGCAGTACTTC.

This chain uses TRBV7-2 with TRBJ2-2, with a possible D match to TRBD2 (6 bases). Looked up from germline, CDR1 is SGHTA and CDR2 is FQGNSA. V lost 4 bases and J lost 4, with 16 bases in between. The CDR3 contains 16 residues. The CDR3 nucleotides are TGTGCCAGCAGCTCGGGACGGCTGGGGGGCACCGGGGAGCTGTTTTTT. Residues: CASSSGRLGGTGELFF.

The chain combines TRBV5-8 with TRBJ2-7, with TRBD1 identical over 8 bases. Germline assignment: CDR1 SGHTS and CDR2 YDEGEE. This CDR3 contains 14 residues. Trimming cost V 4 bases and J 3 bases; bases outside gene matches: 6. The CDR3 nucleotides read TGTGCCAGCAGCCTCAGGGGGCTTCTCTACGAGCAGTACTTC. It specifies CASSLRGLLYEQYF.

This chain links TRBV5-4 with TRBJ2-5, with TRBD2 matching 7 bases. The germline V gene has CDR1 SGHNT and CDR2 YYREEE (reference sequence). The CDR3 spans 16 residues. The junction had 10 bases not matched to a gene; V was cut back by 4 bases and J by 1 base. In nucleotides, the CDR3 is TGTGCCAGCAGCCCTGGGACCCAGCGGGGCCAAGAGACCCAGTACTTC. Residues: CASSPGTQRGQETQYF.

The J gene is TRBJ2-5, the V gene TRBV7-2, with 10 bases identical to TRBD2. Trimming took 2 bases from V and 4 from J; bases not matched to a gene: 13. Germline V gives CDR1 SGHTA, CDR2 FQGNSA. The CDR3 is 18 amino acids. CDR3 region: CASSLMGASGSIAETQYF. The CDR3 DNA reads TGTGCCAGCAGCTTAATGGGGGCTAGCGGGAGTATCGCAGAGACCCAGTACTTC.

The V gene is TRBV10-2, the J gene TRBJ2-7, with 7 bases matching TRBD2. CDR1 WSHSY and CDR2 SAAADI come from the germline V gene. V shed 6 bases, J shed 6 bases, and the junction held 14 bases outside the gene matches. The CDR3 is 15 residues long. The CDR3 sequence is CASSPGWGGDREQYF. The CDR3 DNA reads TGCGCCAGCAGCCCAGGGTGGGGAGGGGATCGCGAGCAGTACTTC.

This clone appeared a single time. The rearrangement links TRBV28 to TRBJ2-1; D unresolved. Germline loops: CDR1 MDHEN, CDR2 SYDVKM. The length of the CDR3 is 15 residues. V was shortened by 1 base and J by 0 bases, with 7 bases between the two germline ends. Here the CDR3 DNA reads TGTGCCAGCAGTTTATTGATAGACTCCTACAATGAGCAGTTCTTC. Protein product: CASSLLIDSYNEQFF.

This chain joins TRBV11-2 and TRBJ1-6; possible D gene TRBD1, 6 bases. Germline-derived CDR1 and CDR2 are SGHAT and FQNNGV. The CDR3 is made up of 17 amino acids. V was cut by 4 bases and J by 0 bases, with 13 bases left in between. The CDR3 DNA reads as TGTGCCAGCAGCTCCCGTCCGGGGGCCTCCTATAATTCACCCCTCCACTTT. This codes for CASSSRPGASYNSPLHF. The full variable domain, its missing parts supplied by reference TRBV11-2 and TRBJ1-6, is EAGVAQSPRYKIIEKRQSVAFWCNPISGHATLYWYQQILGQGPKLLIQFQNNGVVDDSQLPKDRFSAERLKGVDSTLKIQPAKLEDSAVYLCASSSRPGASYNSPLHFGNGTRLTVT.

The chain couples TRBV14 to TRBJ2-4, with D possibly being TRBD2 (5 bases). Germline lookup yields CDR1 SGHDN and CDR2 FVKESK. V was pared by 1 base and J by 2 bases, with 12 bases between. The CDR3 loop spans 16 amino acids. CDR3 residues: CASSQAEGVSKNIQYF. The CDR3 DNA sequence: TGTGCCAGCAGCCAAGCTGAGGGAGTTTCCAAAAACATTCAGTACTTC.

The table lists this clone with a count of one. The chain carries TRBV5-1 and TRBJ2-7; D uncertain. The CDR3 consists of 15 residues. Germline values: CDR1 SGHRS, CDR2 YFSETQ. The V gene lost 2 bases and the J gene lost 0 bases, with 12 bases spanning the gap. The CDR3 coding sequence is TGCGCCAGCAGCTTCTCAGGTTCTAGCTCCTACGAGCAGTACTTC. Its translation is CASSFSGSSSYEQYF.

This clone was seen a few times. The chain couples TRBV7-2 to TRBJ2-1; possible D gene TRBD1, 6 bases. V dropped 6 bases and J dropped 9 bases, with 9 bases sitting between them. The CDR3 covers 11 residues. Germline V CDR1 and CDR2: SGHTA, FQGNSA. CDR3 DNA: TGTGCCAGCAGTACAGGGCTTGAGCAGTTCTTC. Its translation is CASSTGLEQFF.

V gene TRBV7-2 combines with J gene TRBJ2-5; 10 nucleotides align to TRBD2. This CDR3 has 16 amino acids. With V trimmed by 5 bases and J by 5 bases, 11 bases remained unmatched. Looked up from germline, CDR1 is SGHTA and CDR2 is FQGNSA. In nucleotides, the CDR3 is TGTGCCAGCAGCCCGGGGCGGGCAGCGGGAGGGGAGACCCAGTACTTC. It codes for CASSPGRAAGGETQYF. Supplemented by reference TRBV7-2 and TRBJ2-5, the full variable domain reads GAGVSQSPSNKVTEKGKDVELRCDPISGHTALYWYRQSLGQGLEFLIYFQGNSAPDKSGLPSDRFSAERTGGSVSTLTIQRTQQEDSAVYLCASSPGRAAGGETQYFGPGTRLLVL.

Note on this clone: Other DNA sequences of this sample code for an identical CDR3. The chain employs TRBV18 and TRBJ2-4; D is ambiguous. CDR1 and CDR2 (germline): KGHSH, LQKENI. This CDR3 contains 13 residues. The ends were cut back, 0 bases at V and 4 bases at J, with 4 bases in the middle. CDR3 loop: CASSPPTKNIQYF. The CDR3 DNA follows: TGTGCCAGCTCACCACCAACTAAAAACATTCAGTACTTC. The whole variable domain, remainder taken from reference TRBV18 and TRBJ2-4, is NAGVMQNPRHLVRRRGQEARLRCSPMKGHSHVYWYRQLPEEGLKFMVYLQKENIIDESGMPKERFSAEFPKEGPSILRIQQVVRGDSAAYFCASSPPTKNIQYFGAGTRLSVL.

The J gene is TRBJ2-1, the V gene TRBV6-5; 9 bases fit TRBD2. The CDR3 consists of 15 residues. V shed 6 bases, J shed 1 base, and the junction held 4 bases outside the gene matches. From germline, CDR1 is MNHEY and CDR2 SVGAGI. In DNA, the CDR3 is TGTGCCAGCAGCCTAGCGGGAACTTCCTACAATGAGCAGTTCTTC. This translates into CASSLAGTSYNEQFF.

The chain couples TRBV6-1 to TRBJ1-1, with no clear D. Per germline, CDR1 MNHNS and CDR2 SASEGT. The ends were cut back, 6 bases at V and 4 bases at J, with 12 bases in the middle. The length of the CDR3 is 13 residues. The CDR3 sequence: CASRVSSGTEAFF. CDR3 DNA: TGTGCCAGCAGGGTGAGTTCGGGCACTGAAGCTTTCTTT.

The chain combines TRBV7-2 with TRBJ2-2, with D maybe TRBD1 (5 bases). In germline, CDR1 is SGHTA, CDR2 FQGNSA. The CDR3 is 15 amino acids. Trimming left V 4 bases short and J 3 bases short, with 12 bases between. As DNA, the CDR3 is TGTGCCAGCAGCTCTGCAGACAGATACACCGGGGAGCTGTTTTTT. Amino acid sequence: CASSSADRYTGELFF.

The chain joins TRBV14 to TRBJ2-3; 8 positions match TRBD2. Germline V CDR1 and CDR2: SGHDN, FVKESK. J lost 4 bases, V lost 1 base, and 4 bases had no gene match. The CDR3 spans 15 residues. CDR3 DNA: TGTGCCAGCAGCCAAGTGAACGGGAGGGCAGATACGCAGTATTTT. Its protein is CASSQVNGRADTQYF.

The CDR3 loop reads CASSLQGSTNEKLFF. Written as DNA, the CDR3 is TGTGCCAGCTCGCTACAGGGATCAACTAATGAAAAACTGTTTTTT. The chain carries TRBV18 and TRBJ1-4; tentatively, D is TRBD1 (6 bases). CDR1 and CDR2 from the germline V gene are KGHSH and LQKENI. The CDR3 runs 15 residues. V lost 6 bases to trimming and J lost 0 bases, with 11 bases between them.

The rearrangement uses TRBV2 and TRBJ2-5; D gene uncertain. Germline CDR1 reads SNHLY; CDR2 reads FYNNEI. The V gene lost 3 bases and the J gene lost 5 bases, with 13 bases spanning the gap. The CDR3 has 14 residues. The CDR3 protein is CASSDLEGRETQYF. The CDR3 DNA reads TGTGCCAGCAGTGACCTCGAAGGGCGGGAGACCCAGTACTTC.

This clone has only a few counts. The gene calls are TRBV5-1 and TRBJ1-3, with D possibly matching TRBD1 (5 bases). Germline CDR1 and CDR2: SGHRS and YFSETQ. This CDR3 has 15 residues. The V and J ends lost 1 base and 0 bases respectively, with 8 bases between them. In DNA, the CDR3 is TGCGCCAGCAGCTTGTGGGACGCCTCTGGAAACACCATATATTTT. Amino acid sequence: CASSLWDASGNTIYF.

The rearrangement uses TRBV29-1 and TRBJ2-5; 9 bases line up with TRBD1. The germline V gene encodes CDR1 SQVTM and CDR2 ANQGSEA. The CDR3 runs 14 residues. V lost 8 bases, J lost 3 bases, and 10 bases stayed unmatched. The CDR3 sequence: CSPSTGTGKETQYF. DNA for the CDR3: TGCAGCCCCTCTACGGGGACAGGGAAAGAGACCCAGTACTTC.

The table lists this clone with a count of one. The gene calls are TRBV10-3 and TRBJ1-3, with unresolved D. Between the trimmed V and J ends, which lost 2 bases and 3 bases, there was a span of 8 bases. The CDR3 covers 14 residues. From germline, CDR1 is ENHRY and CDR2 SYGVKD. The CDR3 reads CAISEPASGNTIYF. DNA of the CDR3: TGTGCCATCAGTGAGCCGGCTAGTGGAAACACCATATATTTT.

The rearrangement links TRBV2 to TRBJ1-2, with 7 positions matching TRBD1. The CDR3 totals 14 residues. V trimming: 4 bases; J trimming: 6 bases; junction bases outside the gene matches: 8. Looked up from germline, CDR1 is SNHLY and CDR2 is FYNNEI. For the CDR3, the DNA is TGTGCCAGCAGTGGTTCTTTAGGACAGGATGGCTACACCTTC. Translated: CASSGSLGQDGYTF.

About this clone: At one boundary the junction diverges from the germline segment, which might be a read error. The chain couples TRBV6-1 to TRBJ2-7; weak D call: TRBD1 (6 bases). CDR1 and CDR2 (germline): MNHNS, SASEGT. The CDR3 is 11 residues long. CDR3 loop: CASSEWDTHIF. Here the CDR3 DNA reads TGTGCCAGCAGTGAGTGGGACACCCACATCTTC.

The CDR3 DNA reads TGTGCCAGCAGCAAAGGAGGAGGGAAGGGCACTGAAGCTTTCTTT. Its protein product is CASSKGGGKGTEAFF. The rearrangement links TRBV21-1 to TRBJ1-1. TRBV21-1 is termed a pseudogene. The CDR3 totals 15 residues.

This sequence joins TRBV7-9 and TRBJ2-3; no clear D. The V and J ends lost 1 base and 0 bases respectively, with 14 bases between them. The CDR3 loop spans 17 amino acids. The V gene's germline CDR1 is SEHNR and CDR2 FQNEAQ (reference sequence). The CDR3 sequence: CASSLGQRIDSTDTQYF. In nucleotides, the CDR3 is TGTGCCAGCAGCTTAGGTCAGCGTATCGATAGCACAGATACGCAGTATTTT.

The rearrangement links TRBV5-4 to TRBJ1-4, with D unresolved. The CDR3 is made up of 14 amino acids. V shed 2 bases and J shed 8 bases, with 13 bases lying between them. In germline, CDR1 is SGHNT, CDR2 YYREEE (reference sequence). CDR3 DNA: TGTGCCAGCAGCTTTGGAAATCGTGGCGAAAAACTGTTTTTT. It specifies CASSFGNRGEKLFF.

This clone came up once. The genes are TRBV5-5 and TRBJ1-4; tentative D call: TRBD1 (5 bases). V was trimmed by 0 bases and J by 4 bases, leaving 10 bases between them. The CDR3 totals 15 residues. Per the germline V gene, CDR1 is SGHKS and CDR2 is YYEKEE (reference sequence). The CDR3, as DNA: TGTGCCAGCAGCTTGGATAGGGGAAGTAATGAAAAACTGTTTTTT. Encoded protein: CASSLDRGSNEKLFF. The full variable domain, completed using reference TRBV5-5 and TRBJ1-4, is DAGVTQSPTHLIKTRGQQVTLRCSPISGHKSVSWYQQVLGQGPQFIFQYYEKEERGRGNFPDRFSARQFPNYSSELNVNALLLGDSALYLCASSLDRGSNEKLFFGSGTQLSVL.

V gene TRBV19 combines with J gene TRBJ2-5; the match to TRBD2 covers 11 bases. Germline loops: CDR1 LNHDA, CDR2 SQIVND (reference sequence). The CDR3 runs 14 residues. J lost 5 bases, V lost 5 bases, and 4 bases had no gene match. Here the CDR3 reads CASSSASGRETQYF. CDR3 DNA: TGTGCCAGTAGTTCTGCTAGCGGGAGGGAGACCCAGTACTTC.

V gene TRBV19 combines with J gene TRBJ1-3, with 8 bases that match TRBD1. Germline lookup yields CDR1 LNHDA and CDR2 SQIVND (reference sequence). V shed 9 bases, J shed 0 bases, and the junction held 1 base outside the gene matches. The CDR3 contains 13 residues. As DNA, the CDR3 is TGTGCCAGCGGGACAGGCTCTGGAAACACCATATATTTT. Its protein is CASGTGSGNTIYF.

The genes are TRBV5-4 and TRBJ2-3; D unclear. V was clipped by 0 bases and J by 4 bases, with 6 bases between them. Germline V gene data show CDR1 as SGHNT and CDR2 as YYREEE (reference sequence). This CDR3 region has 13 residues. The CDR3 loop is CASSLAYSDTQYF. The CDR3 nucleotides read TGTGCCAGCAGCTTGGCCTATTCAGATACGCAGTATTTT.